Reported below is one TCR beta chain. Its antigen is unknown. This sample is drawn from a study of OX40 agonist ivuxolimab in advanced cancers. Across the study: The diagnoses of dose-escalation patients were hepatocellular carcinoma, melanoma, renal cell or head and neck cancer.

Profiling relied on immunoSEQ multiplex PCR, and the TCRdb table lists in-frame clones only, not all of them. The table lists 55,000 to 75,000 clones, about 86% of them singletons. Notes on the study in general: Among the least clonally expanded were partial responders at 0.1-3.0 mg/kg. Circulating CD4+ and CD8+ T cells showed clonal expansion by week 6 at 0.1 to 3.0 mg/kg.

With 3 bases removed from V and 8 bases from J, the gap between germline ends came to 10 bases. CDR1 MNHEY and CDR2 SMNVEV come from the germline V gene (reference sequence). This CDR3 has 12 amino acids. The TCR originated in an adult with an advanced solid tumor such as melanoma, head and neck, liver or kidney cancer. The sample consisted of CD4+ or CD8+ T cells sorted from blood, taken in a trial of the OX40 agonist ivuxolimab. The chain has TRBV27 and TRBJ1-1, with D uncertain. In DNA, the CDR3 is TGTGCCAGCAGTTTTGTGGGCCGCGAAGCTTTCTTT. It translates to CASSFVGREAFF.